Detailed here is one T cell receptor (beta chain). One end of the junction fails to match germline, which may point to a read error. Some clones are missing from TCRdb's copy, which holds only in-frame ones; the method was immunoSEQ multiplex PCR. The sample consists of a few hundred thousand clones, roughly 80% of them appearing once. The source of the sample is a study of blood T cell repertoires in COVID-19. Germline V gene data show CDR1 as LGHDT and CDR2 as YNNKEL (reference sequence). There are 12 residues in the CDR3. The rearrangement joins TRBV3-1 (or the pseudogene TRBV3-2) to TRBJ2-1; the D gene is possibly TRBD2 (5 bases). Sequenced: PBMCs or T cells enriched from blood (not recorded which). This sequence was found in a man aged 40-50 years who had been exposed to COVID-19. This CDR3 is CASSPGSGERFF. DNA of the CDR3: TGTGCCAGCAGCCCGGGGAGTGGGGAGCGGTTCTTC.